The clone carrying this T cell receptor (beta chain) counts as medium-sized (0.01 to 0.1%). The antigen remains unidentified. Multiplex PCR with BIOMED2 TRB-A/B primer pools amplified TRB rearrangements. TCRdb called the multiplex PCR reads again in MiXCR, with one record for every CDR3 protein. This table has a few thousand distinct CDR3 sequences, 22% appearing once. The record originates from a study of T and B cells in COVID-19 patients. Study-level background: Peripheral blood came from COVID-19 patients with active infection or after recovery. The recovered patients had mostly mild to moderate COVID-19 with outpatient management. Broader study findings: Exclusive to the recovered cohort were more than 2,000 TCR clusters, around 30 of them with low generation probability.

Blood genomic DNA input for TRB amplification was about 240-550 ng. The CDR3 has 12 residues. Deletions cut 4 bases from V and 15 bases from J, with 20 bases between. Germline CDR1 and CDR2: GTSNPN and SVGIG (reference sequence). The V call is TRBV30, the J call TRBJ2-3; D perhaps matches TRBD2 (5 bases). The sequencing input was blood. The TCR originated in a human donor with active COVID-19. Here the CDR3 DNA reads TGTGCCTGGACCTTTAGTAGCGAGCGCACCTATTTT. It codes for CAWTFSSERTYF.